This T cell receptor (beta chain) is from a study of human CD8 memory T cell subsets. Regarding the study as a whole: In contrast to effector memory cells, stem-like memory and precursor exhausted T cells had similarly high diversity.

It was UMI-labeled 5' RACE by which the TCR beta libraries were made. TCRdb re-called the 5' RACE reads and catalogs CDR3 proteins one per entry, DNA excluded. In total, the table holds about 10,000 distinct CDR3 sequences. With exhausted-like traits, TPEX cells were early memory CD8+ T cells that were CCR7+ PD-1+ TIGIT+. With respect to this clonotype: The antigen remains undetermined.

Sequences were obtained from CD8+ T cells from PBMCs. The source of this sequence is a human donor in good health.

This CDR3 reads CASSQVRGREQYF. The genes are TRBV3-1 and TRBJ2-7; there is no DNA to check the TCRdb D call of TRBD1. Germline CDR1 and CDR2: LGHDT and YNNKEL (reference sequence). This CDR3 has 13 amino acids.